This T cell receptor (beta chain) was sequenced during a study of OX40 agonist ivuxolimab in advanced cancers. Overall study findings and caveats: Expanded clones belonging to CD8+ T cells outnumbered, on average, those of CD4+.

Libraries were prepared by immunoSEQ multiplex PCR; TCRdb keeps only in-frame clonotypes and omits some of them. The sample holds roughly 130,000 clones, 80% to 95% seen once. Note on this clone: The antigen remains undetermined.

Baseline, cycle 4 day 1, and cycle 7 day 1 were the blood sampling points. There are 16 residues in the CDR3. V lost 3 bases to trimming and J lost 8 bases; unmatched junction nucleotides: 11. CDR1 and CDR2 (germline): MNHEY, SVGAGI. This receptor was identified in an adult with an advanced solid tumor such as melanoma, head and neck, liver or kidney cancer. This specimen was CD4+ or CD8+ T cells sorted from blood, taken in a trial of the OX40 agonist ivuxolimab. The J gene is TRBJ2-1, the V gene TRBV6-5; TRBD1 matches at 9 bases. As DNA, the CDR3 is TGTGCCAGCAGTTATGTGGGACAGGGTGGGGGCGATGAGCAGTTCTTC. Amino acids: CASSYVGQGGGDEQFF.